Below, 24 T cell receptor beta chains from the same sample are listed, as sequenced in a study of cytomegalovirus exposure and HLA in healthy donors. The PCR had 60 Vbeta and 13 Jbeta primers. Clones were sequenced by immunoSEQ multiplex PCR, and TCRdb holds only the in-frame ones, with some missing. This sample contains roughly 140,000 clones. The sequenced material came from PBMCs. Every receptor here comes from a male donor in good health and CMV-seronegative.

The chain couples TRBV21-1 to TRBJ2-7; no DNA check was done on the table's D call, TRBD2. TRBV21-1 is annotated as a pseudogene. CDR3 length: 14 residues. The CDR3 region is CASSSREIPYEQYF. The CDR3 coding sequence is TGTGCCAGCAGCTCCCGGGAAATCCCCTACGAGCAGTACTTC.

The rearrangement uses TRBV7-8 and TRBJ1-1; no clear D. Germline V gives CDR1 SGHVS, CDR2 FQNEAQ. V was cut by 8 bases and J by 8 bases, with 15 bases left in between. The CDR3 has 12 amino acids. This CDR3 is CASGEVGAEAFF. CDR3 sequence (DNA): TGTGCCAGCGGGGAGGTCGGAGCGGAAGCTTTCTTT.

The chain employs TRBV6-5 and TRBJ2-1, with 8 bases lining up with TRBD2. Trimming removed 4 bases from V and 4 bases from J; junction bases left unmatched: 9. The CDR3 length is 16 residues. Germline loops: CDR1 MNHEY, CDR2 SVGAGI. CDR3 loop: CASSSPGGGPYNEQFF. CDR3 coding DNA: TGTGCCAGCAGTTCCCCGGGCGGGGGGCCGTACAATGAGCAGTTCTTC.

The CDR3 sequence: CASSRTRLRSTDTQYF. The CDR3 DNA reads TGTGCCAGCAGCCGAACGAGACTCCGTAGCACAGATACGCAGTATTTT. The chain employs TRBV5-6 and TRBJ2-3; D not resolved. This CDR3 is 16 amino acids long. Trimming removed 4 bases from V and 0 bases from J, with 15 bases in between. Germline V gene data show CDR1 as SGHDT and CDR2 as YYEEEE.

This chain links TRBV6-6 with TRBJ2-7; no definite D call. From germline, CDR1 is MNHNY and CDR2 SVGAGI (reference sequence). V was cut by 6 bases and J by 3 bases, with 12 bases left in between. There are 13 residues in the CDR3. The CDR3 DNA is TGTGCCAGCAGCCCTACCGGGTACTACGAGCAGTACTTC. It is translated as CASSPTGYYEQYF.

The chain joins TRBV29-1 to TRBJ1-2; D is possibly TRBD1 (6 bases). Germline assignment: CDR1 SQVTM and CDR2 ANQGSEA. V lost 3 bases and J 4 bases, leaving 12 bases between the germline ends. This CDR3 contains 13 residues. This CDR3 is CSVDGQPSYGYTF. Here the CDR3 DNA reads TGCAGCGTTGACGGACAGCCATCCTATGGCTACACCTTC.

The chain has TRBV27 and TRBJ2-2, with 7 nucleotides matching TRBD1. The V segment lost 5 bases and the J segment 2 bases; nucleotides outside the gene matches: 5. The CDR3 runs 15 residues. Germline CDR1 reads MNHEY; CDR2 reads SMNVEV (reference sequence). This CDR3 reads CASSEWDSNTGELFF. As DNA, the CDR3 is TGTGCCAGCAGTGAGTGGGACAGTAACACCGGGGAGCTGTTTTTT.

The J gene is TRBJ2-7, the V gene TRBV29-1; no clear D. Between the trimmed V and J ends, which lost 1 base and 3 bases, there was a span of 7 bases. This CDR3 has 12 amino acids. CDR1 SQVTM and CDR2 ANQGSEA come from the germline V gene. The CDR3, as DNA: TGCAGCGTTGAAGCCGGAGTCTACGAGCAGTACTTC. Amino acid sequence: CSVEAGVYEQYF.

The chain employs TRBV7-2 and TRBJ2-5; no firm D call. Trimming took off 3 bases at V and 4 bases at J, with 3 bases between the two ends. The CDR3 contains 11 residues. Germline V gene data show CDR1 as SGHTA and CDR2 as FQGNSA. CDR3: CASSFGETQYF. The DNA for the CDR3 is TGTGCCAGCAGCTTCGGAGAGACCCAGTACTTC.

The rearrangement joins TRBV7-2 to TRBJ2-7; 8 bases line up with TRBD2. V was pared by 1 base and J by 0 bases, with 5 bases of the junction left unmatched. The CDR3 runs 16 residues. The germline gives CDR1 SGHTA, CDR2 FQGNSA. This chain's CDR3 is CASSLDGGALSYEQYF. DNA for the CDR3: TGTGCCAGCAGCTTAGACGGGGGGGCTCTCTCCTACGAGCAGTACTTC. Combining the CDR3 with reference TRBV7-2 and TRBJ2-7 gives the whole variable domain GAGVSQSPSNKVTEKGKDVELRCDPISGHTALYWYRQSLGQGLEFLIYFQGNSAPDKSGLPSDRFSAERTGGSVSTLTIQRTQQEDSAVYLCASSLDGGALSYEQYFGPGTRLTVT.

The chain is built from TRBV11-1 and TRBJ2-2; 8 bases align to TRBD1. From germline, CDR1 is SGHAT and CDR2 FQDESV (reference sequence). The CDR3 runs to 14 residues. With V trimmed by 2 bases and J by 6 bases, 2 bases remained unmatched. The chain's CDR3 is CASSLQGAAGELFF. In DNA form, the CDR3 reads TGTGCCAGCAGCTTACAGGGGGCCGCCGGGGAGCTGTTTTTT.

CDR3 sequence: CASSLSGRDNEQFF. The CDR3 DNA reads as TGTGCCAGCAGTTTATCGGGCAGGGACAATGAGCAGTTCTTC. The chain couples TRBV27 to TRBJ2-1, with TRBD1 as a possible D gene (5 bases). Germline V lookup: CDR1 MNHEY, CDR2 SMNVEV (reference sequence). V lost 0 bases to trimming and J lost 5 bases, with 8 bases between them. The CDR3 runs 14 residues.

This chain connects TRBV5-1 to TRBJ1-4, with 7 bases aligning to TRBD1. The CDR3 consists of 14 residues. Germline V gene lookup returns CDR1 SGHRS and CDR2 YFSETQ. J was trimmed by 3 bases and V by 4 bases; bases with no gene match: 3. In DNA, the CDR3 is TGCGCCAGCAGCCGGGACAGTTCTAATGAAAAACTGTTTTTT. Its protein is CASSRDSSNEKLFF.

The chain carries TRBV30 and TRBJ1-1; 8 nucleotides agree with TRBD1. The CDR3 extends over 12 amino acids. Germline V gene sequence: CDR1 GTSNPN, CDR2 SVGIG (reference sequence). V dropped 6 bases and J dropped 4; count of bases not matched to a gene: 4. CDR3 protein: CACTTGGTEAFF. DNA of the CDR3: TGTGCCTGCACTACAGGGGGCACTGAAGCTTTCTTT.

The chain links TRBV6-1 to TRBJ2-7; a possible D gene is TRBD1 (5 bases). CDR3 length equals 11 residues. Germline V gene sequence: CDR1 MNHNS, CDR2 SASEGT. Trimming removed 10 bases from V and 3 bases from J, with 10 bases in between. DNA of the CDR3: TGTGCCACTGACAGATTCTACGAGCAGTACTTC. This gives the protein CATDRFYEQYF.

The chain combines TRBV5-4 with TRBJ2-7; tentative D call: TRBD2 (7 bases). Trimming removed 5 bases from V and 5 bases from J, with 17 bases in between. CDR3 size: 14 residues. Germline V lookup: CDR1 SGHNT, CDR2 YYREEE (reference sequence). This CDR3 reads CASSWGGGMNEQYF. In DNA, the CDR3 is TGTGCCAGCAGTTGGGGGGGCGGGATGAACGAGCAGTACTTC.

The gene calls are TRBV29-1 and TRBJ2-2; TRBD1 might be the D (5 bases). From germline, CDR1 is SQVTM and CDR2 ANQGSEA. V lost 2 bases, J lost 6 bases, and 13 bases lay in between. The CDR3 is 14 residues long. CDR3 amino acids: CSVESQGRSGELFF. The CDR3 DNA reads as TGCAGCGTTGAATCGCAGGGTCGGTCCGGGGAGCTGTTTTTT.

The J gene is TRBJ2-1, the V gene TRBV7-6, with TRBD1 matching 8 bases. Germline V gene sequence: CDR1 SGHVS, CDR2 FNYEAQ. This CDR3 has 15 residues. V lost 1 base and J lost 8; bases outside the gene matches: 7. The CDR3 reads CASSLEGAGGYEQFF. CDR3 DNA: TGTGCCAGCAGCTTAGAAGGAGCAGGGGGCTATGAGCAGTTCTTC. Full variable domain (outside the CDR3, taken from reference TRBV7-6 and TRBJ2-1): GAGVSQSPRYKVTKRGQDVALRCDPISGHVSLYWYRQALGQGPEFLTYFNYEAQQDKSGLPNDRFSAERPEGSISTLTIQRTEQRDSAMYRCASSLEGAGGYEQFFGPGTRLTVL.

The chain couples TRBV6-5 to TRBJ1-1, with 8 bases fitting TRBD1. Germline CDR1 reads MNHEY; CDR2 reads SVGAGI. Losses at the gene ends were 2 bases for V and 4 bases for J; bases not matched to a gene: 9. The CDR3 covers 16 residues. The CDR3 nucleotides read TGTGCCAGCAGTTACCTGCGGACAGGGAAGGGCACTGAAGCTTTCTTT. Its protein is CASSYLRTGKGTEAFF.

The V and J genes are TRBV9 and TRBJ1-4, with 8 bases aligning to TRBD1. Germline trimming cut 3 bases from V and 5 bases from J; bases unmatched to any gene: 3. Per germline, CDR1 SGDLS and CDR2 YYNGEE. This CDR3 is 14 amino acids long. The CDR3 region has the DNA TGTGCCAGCAGCGGGACAGGGCTGAATGAAAAACTGTTTTTT. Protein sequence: CASSGTGLNEKLFF.

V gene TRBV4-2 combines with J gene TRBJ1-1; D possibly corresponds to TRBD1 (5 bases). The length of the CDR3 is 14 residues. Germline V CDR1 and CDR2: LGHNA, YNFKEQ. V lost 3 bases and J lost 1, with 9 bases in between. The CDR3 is CASSQPTANTEAFF. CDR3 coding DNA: TGTGCCAGCAGCCAGCCGACAGCGAACACTGAAGCTTTCTTT.

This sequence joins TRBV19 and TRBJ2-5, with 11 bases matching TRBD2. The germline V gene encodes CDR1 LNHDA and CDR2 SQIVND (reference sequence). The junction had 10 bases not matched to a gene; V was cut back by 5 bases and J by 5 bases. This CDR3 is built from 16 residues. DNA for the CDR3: TGTGCCAGTAGTCCTGGTACTAGCGGGAGAGGGGAGACCCAGTACTTC. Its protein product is CASSPGTSGRGETQYF.

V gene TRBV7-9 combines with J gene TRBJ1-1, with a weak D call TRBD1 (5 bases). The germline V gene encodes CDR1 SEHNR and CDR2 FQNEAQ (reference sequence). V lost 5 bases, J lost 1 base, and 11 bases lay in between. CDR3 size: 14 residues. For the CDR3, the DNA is TGTGCCAGCAGCCCCCCTAGGGGGAACACTGAAGCTTTCTTT. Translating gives CASSPPRGNTEAFF.

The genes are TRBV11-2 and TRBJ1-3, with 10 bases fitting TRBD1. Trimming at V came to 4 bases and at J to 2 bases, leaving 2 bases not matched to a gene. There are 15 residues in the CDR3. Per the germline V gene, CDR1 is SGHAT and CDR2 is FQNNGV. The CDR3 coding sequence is TGTGCCAGCAGCTCGACAGGGGGCCCTGGAAACACCATATATTTT. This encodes CASSSTGGPGNTIYF. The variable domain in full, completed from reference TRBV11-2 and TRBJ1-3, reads EAGVAQSPRYKIIEKRQSVAFWCNPISGHATLYWYQQILGQGPKLLIQFQNNGVVDDSQLPKDRFSAERLKGVDSTLKIQPAKLEDSAVYLCASSSTGGPGNTIYFGEGSWLTVV.